One sample yielded the 30 T cell receptor beta chains listed below, sequenced in a study of blood T cells in healthy people across ages. A J-beta primer mix and a sample-barcoded 5' primer were used in a second PCR of roughly 6 to 12 cycles. TCRdb re-called the 5' RACE reads through MiXCR, storing one row per CDR3 protein. The table lists roughly 800,000 distinct CDR3 sequences, 25% of them singletons. A further study also used this sample, focusing on T cells of mothers and their children.

Sequenced: blood. The receptors stem from a boy aged 5 to 17 in good health.

As to this clonotype: One end of the junction varies from germline; a read error may be responsible. This chain uses TRBV6-2 or TRBV6-3 with TRBJ1-1; no clear D gene. The germline V gene encodes CDR1 MNHEY and CDR2 SVGEGT. CDR3 length: 15 amino acids. The CDR3 region is CASSYSVSRQTKASF. CDR3 nucleotide sequence: TGTGCCAGCAGTTACTCGGTTTCGCGCCAAACCAAAGCTTCCTTT.

The rearrangement joins TRBV7-9 to TRBJ2-5; D might be TRBD1 or TRBD2, each matching 5 bases. The CDR3 totals 15 residues. V was clipped by 4 bases and J by 9 bases, with 21 bases between them. Looked up from germline, CDR1 is SEHNR and CDR2 is FQNEAQ (reference sequence). The CDR3 is CASSSSGTGSGPQYF. DNA for the CDR3: TGTGCCAGCAGCTCGTCCGGGACCGGATCAGGGCCCCAGTACTTC.

This clonotype appeared many times. This chain links TRBV14 with TRBJ2-4, with 8 bases aligning to TRBD2. The J segment lost 8 bases and the V segment lost 4 bases, leaving 13 bases of the junction unmatched. This CDR3 comprises 16 residues. Germline CDR1 reads SGHDN; CDR2 reads FVKESK. CDR3 DNA sequence: TGTGCCAGCAGCCCAACTTTGGGACTAGATTCTCACATTCAGTACTTC. It codes for CASSPTLGLDSHIQYF.

Notes on this clonotype: The junction departs from germline at one end; a sequencing error may be responsible. V gene TRBV28 combines with J gene TRBJ2-3, with D unclear. Germline CDR1 reads MDHEN; CDR2 reads SYDVKM. The CDR3 runs 13 residues. The CDR3 region has the DNA TGTACCAGCAGCTCACCAAGCACAGATACGCAGTATTTT. It specifies CTSSSPSTDTQYF.

The count of this clonotype is one. V usage is TRBV29-1 and J usage is TRBJ1-5; D not resolved. CDR3 size: 13 residues. Germline lookup yields CDR1 SQVTM and CDR2 ANQGSEA. V shed 4 bases and J shed 0 bases, with 7 bases lying between them. CDR3 protein: CSVAYNSNQPQHF. DNA of the CDR3: TGCAGCGTTGCGTATAATAGCAATCAGCCCCAGCATTTT.

This CDR3 is CAITDRESGNTIYF. The CDR3 DNA is TGTGCCATCACCGACAGGGAATCTGGAAACACCATATATTTT. This chain connects TRBV10-3 to TRBJ1-3, with 7 bases fitting TRBD1. The J segment lost 1 base and the V segment lost 7 bases, leaving 4 bases of the junction unmatched. CDR1 is ENHRY, CDR2 SYGVKD, per germline. This CDR3 is built from 14 residues.

V and J are TRBV6-5 and TRBJ2-7; a possible D gene is TRBD1 (5 bases). V was cut by 5 bases and J by 3 bases, with 8 bases left in between. The CDR3 has 12 amino acids. Germline values: CDR1 MNHEY, CDR2 SVGAGI. Here the CDR3 reads CASSNGHYEQYF. In DNA form, the CDR3 reads TGTGCCAGCAGTAACGGACACTACGAGCAGTACTTC.

This clonotype appeared a few times. V gene TRBV7-4 combines with J gene TRBJ1-1; 7 bases fit TRBD1. V shed 4 bases and J 1 base; nucleotides not matched to a gene: 6. From germline, CDR1 is SGHVT and CDR2 SQSDAQ. The CDR3 covers 15 residues. For the CDR3, the DNA is TGTGCCAGCAGCTCCCGAGGACAGGAGAACACTGAAGCTTTCTTT. It codes for CASSSRGQENTEAFF.

This chain connects TRBV20-1 to TRBJ2-5; possible D gene TRBD1, 6 bases. The J call is uncertain, as TRBJ2-7 better fits the DNA end. The CDR3 contains 14 residues. CDR1 and CDR2 from the germline V gene are DFQATT and SNEGSKA (reference sequence). CDR3 sequence: CSAKRDMGLYEQYF. CDR3 DNA sequence: TGCAGTGCCAAAAGGGACATGGGCCTCTACGAGCAGTACTTC.

This clonotype has only a few counts. The chain carries TRBV4-2 and TRBJ2-2, with D perhaps given as TRBD1 or TRBD2 (5 bases each). V lost 1 base to trimming and J lost 0 bases, with 9 bases between them. The CDR3 is 16 amino acids. Germline V lookup: CDR1 LGHNA, CDR2 YNFKEQ. CDR3 amino acids: CASSQVGEANTGELFF. CDR3 in DNA: TGTGCCAGCAGCCAAGTGGGGGAAGCGAACACCGGGGAGCTGTTTTTT.

This clonotype was picked up a small number of times. The CDR3 nucleotides are TGTGCCAGCTCACCCTCCTTCGCTCGCGAAAACACCATATATTTT. Translation: CASSPSFARENTIYF. This rearrangement joins TRBV18 to TRBJ1-3; D gene unclear. CDR1 is KGHSH, CDR2 LQKENI, per germline. The CDR3 loop spans 15 amino acids. V was shortened by 3 bases and J by 6 bases, with 15 bases between the two germline ends. Supplemented by reference TRBV18 and TRBJ1-3, the full variable domain reads NAGVMQNPRHLVRRRGQEARLRCSPMKGHSHVYWYRQLPEEGLKFMVYLQKENIIDESGMPKERFSAEFPKEGPSILRIQQVVRGDSAAYFCASSPSFARENTIYFGEGSWLTVV.

This rearrangement joins TRBV12-3 or TRBV12-4 to TRBJ2-7; D possibly corresponds to TRBD1 (6 bases). The CDR3 spans 14 residues. The V end lost 7 bases, the J end lost 2 bases, and 15 bases lay between the germline ends. Here the CDR3 reads CASKNPGHPYEQYF. The CDR3 coding sequence is TGTGCCAGCAAAAATCCGGGACACCCCTACGAGCAGTACTTC.

This clonotype was seen a handful of times. The V gene is TRBV12-3 or TRBV12-4, the J gene TRBJ1-2; D is uncertain. The CDR3 runs to 15 residues. V was trimmed by 3 bases and J by 0 bases, leaving 11 bases between them. The CDR3 loop is CASSFLQSTNYGYTF. CDR3 sequence (DNA): TGTGCCAGCAGTTTTCTACAGTCGACTAACTATGGCTACACCTTC.

The chain couples TRBV9 to TRBJ2-5, with TRBD2 as a possible D gene (6 bases). The J call is in doubt because the DNA end fits TRBJ2-1 better. The CDR3 loop spans 14 amino acids. Germline values: CDR1 SGDLS, CDR2 YYNGEE. CDR3 bases: TGTGCCAGCAGCGTCTCTAGCGCTAACAATGAGCAGTTCTTC. This encodes CASSVSSANNEQFF.

This clonotype was found a few times. V is TRBV5-1 and J is TRBJ1-4; the match to TRBD1 covers 8 bases. V lost 2 bases and J lost 8; bases outside the gene matches: 8. The CDR3 covers 15 residues. Germline-derived CDR1 and CDR2 are SGHRS and YFSETQ. CDR3 sequence reads: CASSFAGTGDEKLFF. The CDR3 DNA sequence: TGCGCCAGCAGCTTTGCGGGGACAGGTGACGAAAAACTGTTTTTT. Drawing the rest from reference TRBV5-1 and TRBJ1-4, the complete variable domain is KAGVTQTPRYLIKTRGQQVTLSCSPISGHRSVSWYQQTPGQGLQFLFEYFSETQRNKGNFPGRFSGRQFSNSRSEMNVSTLELGDSALYLCASSFAGTGDEKLFFGSGTQLSVL.

This chain connects TRBV28 to TRBJ2-7; 7 positions agree with TRBD2. Germline lookup yields CDR1 MDHEN and CDR2 SYDVKM. The CDR3 runs 15 residues. With 3 bases clipped from V and 2 bases from J, the junction kept 7 bases outside the gene matches. The CDR3, as DNA: TGTGCCAGCAGTTTCGATCCGCGGGAGCCCTACGAGCAGTACTTC. It is translated as CASSFDPREPYEQYF.

The V and J genes are TRBV7-2 and TRBJ1-3; 7 bases line up with TRBD1. V gave up 2 bases and J gave up 1 base; unmatched junction bases: 2. The CDR3 runs 15 residues. Germline CDR1 reads SGHTA; CDR2 reads FQGNSA. CDR3 nucleotides: TGTGCCAGCAGCTTAAAGACAGGGTCTGGAAACACCATATATTTT. This sequence encodes CASSLKTGSGNTIYF.

This clonotype was seen more than once but under ten times. The chain employs TRBV7-2 and TRBJ2-2; the match to TRBD1 covers 9 bases. Germline values: CDR1 SGHTA, CDR2 FQGNSA. After removal of 7 bases from V and 1 base from J, the junction contained 16 bases not matched to a gene. The CDR3 runs 19 residues. Here the CDR3 reads CASMREIILGQGNTGELFF. CDR3 coding DNA: TGTGCCAGCATGCGGGAAATTATATTGGGACAGGGGAACACCGGGGAGCTGTTTTTT. The complete variable domain, with remaining parts taken from reference TRBV7-2 and TRBJ2-2, reads GAGVSQSPSNKVTEKGKDVELRCDPISGHTALYWYRQSLGQGLEFLIYFQGNSAPDKSGLPSDRFSAERTGGSVSTLTIQRTQQEDSAVYLCASMREIILGQGNTGELFFGEGSRLTVL.

This clonotype was seen only a few times. The J gene is TRBJ1-2, the V gene TRBV20-1; D may be TRBD1 (5 bases). Trimming stripped 1 base from V and 8 bases from J, with 17 bases between. Germline CDR1 reads DFQATT; CDR2 reads SNEGSKA (reference sequence). The CDR3 has 14 amino acids. CDR3 in amino acids: CSARVRGIEGGYTF. CDR3 in DNA: TGCAGTGCTAGAGTGCGGGGGATAGAAGGAGGCTACACCTTC.

The rearrangement joins TRBV28 to TRBJ2-5; D is unclear. The CDR3 has 14 amino acids. Deletions cut 4 bases from V and 1 base from J, with 10 bases between. Germline-derived CDR1 and CDR2 are MDHEN and SYDVKM. CDR3 DNA sequence: TGTGCCAGCAGTTACTGGCGGATCCAAGAGACCCAGTACTTC. Translation: CASSYWRIQETQYF.

The chain links TRBV9 to TRBJ2-5; no reliable D call. The J call is in doubt because the DNA end fits TRBJ2-1 better. CDR1 and CDR2 from the germline V gene are SGDLS and YYNGEE. The length of the CDR3 is 15 residues. The CDR3 bases are TGTGCCAGCAGCGTAGGGATCCAGTTCTACAATGAGCAGTTCTTC. This translates into CASSVGIQFYNEQFF.

This clonotype was seen a handful of times. The chain recombines TRBV12-3 or TRBV12-4 with TRBJ2-1; TRBD1 agrees at 10 bases. The J call may be in error: the DNA end matches TRBJ2-7 better. This CDR3 is 15 amino acids long. CDR3 DNA: TGTGCCAGCAGTAGACGGGACAGGGGCTCCTACGAGCAGTACTTC. This sequence encodes CASSRRDRGSYEQYF.

This clonotype was seen more than once but under ten times. This chain links TRBV19 with TRBJ2-1, with 8 bases fitting TRBD1. V was clipped by 9 bases and J by 7 bases; unmatched bases: 8. The CDR3 spans 13 residues. In germline, CDR1 is LNHDA, CDR2 SQIVND (reference sequence). CDR3 DNA: TGTGCCAGCCAGACAGGGGTGAATAATGAGCAGTTCTTC. Residues: CASQTGVNNEQFF. Looking up the rest from reference TRBV19 and TRBJ2-1 gives the full variable domain: DGGITQSPKYLFRKEGQNVTLSCEQNLNHDAMYWYRQDPGQGLRLIYYSQIVNDFQKGDIAEGYSVSREKKESFPLTVTSAQKNPTAFYLCASQTGVNNEQFFGPGTRLTVL.

V is TRBV2 and J is TRBJ2-2, with TRBD2 identical over 10 bases. CDR1 and CDR2 from the germline V gene are SNHLY and FYNNEI. V lost 5 bases to trimming and J lost 7 bases; unmatched junction nucleotides: 7. This CDR3 spans 15 amino acids. CDR3 loop: CASSPQLAGLGELFF. DNA of the CDR3: TGTGCCAGCAGTCCGCAACTAGCGGGGCTCGGGGAGCTGTTTTTT.

V gene TRBV20-1 combines with J gene TRBJ2-5, with TRBD2 matching 14 bases. Near its end, the DNA agrees better with TRBJ2-7, so the J call may be wrong. Per germline, CDR1 DFQATT and CDR2 SNEGSKA (reference sequence). This CDR3 spans 14 amino acids. The CDR3 sequence: CSGKGTSGGYEQYF. DNA of the CDR3: TGCAGTGGGAAGGGGACTAGCGGGGGTTACGAGCAGTACTTC.

This rearrangement joins TRBV5-6 to TRBJ2-1, with 8 bases matching TRBD2. TRBJ2-5 matches the DNA end more closely, so the J call is doubtful. This CDR3 is 16 amino acids long. Germline V CDR1 and CDR2: SGHDT, YYEEEE. CDR3 loop: CASSLAGTGGLKTQYF. CDR3 bases: TGTGCCAGCAGCTTGGCCGGGACGGGGGGGCTAAAGACCCAGTACTTC.

The chain employs TRBV28 and TRBJ1-5; no reliable D call. The V end was cut by 3 bases, the J end by 5 bases, with 8 bases between. The germline CDR1 and CDR2 sequences are MDHEN and SYDVKM. This CDR3 is built from 13 residues. CDR3 nucleotides: TGTGCCAGCAGTTTCGATGTATATCAGCCCCAGCATTTT. Its protein product is CASSFDVYQPQHF.

In its sample, this clonotype was seen a few times. This sequence joins TRBV5-1 and TRBJ2-7; 8 bases are shared with TRBD2. CDR1 is SGHRS, CDR2 YFSETQ, per germline. V was pared by 5 bases and J by 2 bases, with 9 bases of the junction left unmatched. The CDR3 contains 15 residues. CDR3 bases: TGCGCCAGCAGTTTTGTCGGGGGGGCAACCTACGAGCAGTACTTC. Amino acids: CASSFVGGATYEQYF.

There are a few counts of this clonotype. The chain recombines TRBV29-1 with TRBJ1-1; D possibly corresponds to TRBD1 (6 bases). The CDR3 length is 12 residues. V lost 6 bases to trimming and J lost 10 bases, with 18 bases between them. CDR1 SQVTM and CDR2 ANQGSEA come from the germline V gene. The CDR3: CSVPGQGFAAFF. CDR3 sequence (DNA): TGCAGCGTGCCCGGGCAGGGGTTTGCAGCTTTCTTT. The full variable domain, in which reference TRBV29-1 and TRBJ1-1 provide the parts outside the CDR3, is SAVISQKPSRDICQRGTSLTIQCQVDSQVTMMFWYRQQPGQSLTLIATANQGSEATYESGFVIDKFPISRPNLTFSTLTVSNMSPEDSSIYLCSVPGQGFAAFFGQGTRLTVV.

The chain couples TRBV12-3 or TRBV12-4 to TRBJ2-5; D might be TRBD1 or TRBD2, each matching 6 bases. The length of the CDR3 is 17 residues. V shed 2 bases and J shed 5 bases, with 21 bases lying between them. The CDR3 sequence is CASSLMLGGSGPETQYF. The CDR3 nucleotides read TGTGCCAGCAGTTTAATGTTGGGGGGCTCAGGCCCGGAGACCCAGTACTTC.